A single sample gave rise to the 12 T cell receptor beta chains below, sequenced in a study of cytomegalovirus exposure and HLA in healthy donors. The PCR made use of 60 Vbeta and 13 Jbeta primers. TCRdb's table, derived via immunoSEQ multiplex PCR, lists solely in-frame clones and lacks some. This table has roughly 200,000 clones, 65% to 85% appearing once. Sequences were obtained from PBMCs. The source of these receptors is a boy younger than 10 in good health and CMV-seronegative.

This sequence joins TRBV18 and TRBJ1-3, with 7 bases that match TRBD1. With 3 bases clipped from V and 1 base from J, the junction kept 9 bases outside the gene matches. This CDR3 is 17 amino acids long. CDR1 and CDR2 (germline): KGHSH, LQKENI. For the CDR3, the DNA is TGTGCCAGCTCACCTCTCCGCGAGGGGGCATCTGGAAACACCATATATTTT. Translated: CASSPLREGASGNTIYF.

This rearrangement joins TRBV6-6 to TRBJ2-1, with 10 bases that match TRBD2. This CDR3 is 15 amino acids long. From germline, CDR1 is MNHNY and CDR2 SVGAGI (reference sequence). V lost 5 bases, J lost 1 base, and 2 bases stayed unmatched. CDR3 amino acids: CASSQGLASYNEQFF. CDR3 nucleotides: TGTGCCAGCAGTCAGGGACTAGCGTCCTACAATGAGCAGTTCTTC.

This rearrangement joins TRBV6-5 to TRBJ1-4; no reliable D call. V lost 6 bases and J lost 6, with 14 bases in between. The CDR3 has 14 amino acids. The germline gives CDR1 MNHEY, CDR2 SVGAGI. CDR3 DNA: TGTGCCAGCAGCTCGGTCAGGTCTGATGAAAAACTGTTTTTT. Translation gives CASSSVRSDEKLFF.

The V and J genes are TRBV4-2 and TRBJ2-1, with a weak D call TRBD1 (6 bases). This CDR3 has 14 residues. Germline V gene data show CDR1 as LGHNA and CDR2 as YNFKEQ. Trimming shortened V by 3 bases and J by 2 bases, and 8 bases separated the two germline ends. In nucleotides, the CDR3 is TGTGCCAGCAGCCAGGGGGACACCTACAATGAGCAGTTCTTC. This codes for CASSQGDTYNEQFF.

This chain joins TRBV5-6 and TRBJ1-3; D uncertain. Trimming left V 0 bases short and J 0 bases short, with 7 bases between. The length of the CDR3 is 15 residues. Germline CDR1 is SGHDT and CDR2 is YYEEEE. The CDR3 DNA follows: TGTGCCAGCAGCTTGGCTGCGGGCTCTGGAAACACCATATATTTT. Protein: CASSLAAGSGNTIYF.

CDR3 protein: CASSESEGDTEAFF. In nucleotides, the CDR3 is TGCGCCAGCAGTGAGTCCGAAGGGGACACTGAAGCTTTCTTT. The chain combines TRBV10-2 with TRBJ1-1, with D maybe TRBD1 (5 bases). Trimming removed 0 bases from V and 3 bases from J, with 8 bases in between. CDR1 is WSHSY and CDR2 is SAAADI in the germline V gene. This CDR3 is built from 14 residues.

This sequence joins TRBV27 and TRBJ1-2, with 7 bases matching TRBD1. Looked up from germline, CDR1 is MNHEY and CDR2 is SMNVEV (reference sequence). This CDR3 comprises 13 residues. The V gene end was trimmed by 8 bases and the J gene end by 5 bases; junction bases not matched to a gene: 8. The CDR3 spells CASGPGQTYGYTF. CDR3 sequence (DNA): TGTGCCAGCGGACCGGGACAGACTTATGGCTACACCTTC.

The chain uses TRBV2 and TRBJ1-5; 7 bases fit TRBD1. Germline-derived CDR1 and CDR2 are SNHLY and FYNNEI. The CDR3 length is 15 residues. The junction had 8 bases not matched to a gene; V was cut back by 6 bases and J by 3 bases. The CDR3 nucleotides are TGTGCCAGCAGGGAAAGGACAGGTGCCAATCAGCCCCAGCATTTT. It specifies CASRERTGANQPQHF.

This clone was seen a few times. This rearrangement joins TRBV25-1 to TRBJ2-5, with 9 bases that match TRBD2. The CDR3 is 17 residues long. The germline gives CDR1 MGHDK, CDR2 SYGVNS. The V and J ends lost 0 bases and 0 bases, in that order; junction bases with no gene match: 5. The CDR3 DNA sequence: TGTGCCAGCAGTGAATATAAGAGCGGGGGGTACCAAGAGACCCAGTACTTC. As protein: CASSEYKSGGYQETQYF.

This clone was seen only a few times. This chain connects TRBV6-1 to TRBJ1-2; D not certain. CDR3 size: 13 residues. Trimming took off 2 bases at V and 4 bases at J, with 8 bases between the two ends. Germline lookup yields CDR1 MNHNS and CDR2 SASEGT. CDR3 residues: CASSEHRSYGYTF. As DNA, the CDR3 is TGTGCCAGCAGTGAACACCGCAGCTATGGCTACACCTTC.

J is TRBJ2-3 and V is TRBV7-3, with 10 bases matching TRBD1. Germline V gene data show CDR1 as SGHTA and CDR2 as FQGTGA. V gave up 5 bases and J gave up 2 bases; unmatched junction bases: 4. This CDR3 is built from 15 residues. Here the CDR3 reads CASSRGQGDTDTQYF. CDR3 nucleotide sequence: TGTGCCAGCAGCCGAGGACAGGGGGACACAGATACGCAGTATTTT.

The chain recombines TRBV5-1 with TRBJ2-7; D perhaps matches TRBD1 (6 bases). The CDR3 consists of 18 residues. CDR1 is SGHRS and CDR2 is YFSETQ in the germline V gene. Trimming shortened V by 7 bases and J by 2 bases, and 28 bases separated the two germline ends. CDR3 loop: CASALGLDSLAPTYEQYF. CDR3 nucleotides: TGCGCCAGCGCCCTTGGCCTGGACAGTCTGGCCCCAACCTACGAGCAGTACTTC. Full variable domain (rest looked up from reference TRBV5-1 and TRBJ2-7): KAGVTQTPRYLIKTRGQQVTLSCSPISGHRSVSWYQQTPGQGLQFLFEYFSETQRNKGNFPGRFSGRQFSNSRSEMNVSTLELGDSALYLCASALGLDSLAPTYEQYFGPGTRLTVT.